This is a list of T cell receptor beta chains from one sample in a study of neoadjuvant nivolumab and ipilimumab in lung cancer. Some clones are missing from TCRdb's copy, which holds only in-frame ones; the method was immunoSEQ multiplex PCR. The table has roughly 28,000 clones, 75% to 85% seen once; the top ten hold 4.5% to 5.5%. The sequencing used tumor tissue, collected after neoadjuvant nivolumab, alone or with ipilimumab, at or shortly before surgery. The receptors were gathered from an adult with non-small cell lung cancer. Each CDR3 is given with its conserved first and last residue. A D gene is named only where the DNA matches it firmly. Size tells how often a clone was seen (once, few, many) or the class of an expanded clone, and some rows leave it out.

D gene	clone size	V gene	J gene	CDR3 protein
.	.	TRBV6-5	TRBJ1-4	CASSPAGTTNEKLFF
.	few	TRBV9	TRBJ1-2	CASSVEEGRGYGYTF
TRBD2	.	TRBV6-4	TRBJ2-1	CASSPTSVNEQFF
TRBD1	once	TRBV6-1	TRBJ1-2	CASSATGGPYGYTF
.	.	TRBV28	TRBJ1-2	CASRVPGGMGGYTF
TRBD2	.	TRBV6-5	TRBJ2-3	CASSYFSGGTDTQYF
.	.	TRBV5-6	TRBJ2-7	CASSWYSTGEQYF
.	.	TRBV10-2	TRBJ2-1	CASKMAGINEQFF
TRBD1	.	TRBV11-3	TRBJ2-1	CASSLDGTGGDEQFF
.	.	TRBV7-8	TRBJ1-1	CASSIQNTEAFF
.	.	TRBV9	TRBJ1-1	CASSPQHAGAEAFF
TRBD2	.	TRBV10-3	TRBJ2-6	CARVLAESSGANVLTF
.	.	TRBV28	TRBJ2-3	CASSPQGYTDTQYF
.	.	TRBV7-9	TRBJ2-7	CASSLDPVTDEQYF
.	.	TRBV18	TRBJ1-3	CASSRQTGEIGNTIYF
.	.	TRBV6-1	TRBJ2-7	CASRAYEQYF
TRBD1	once	TRBV29-1	TRBJ2-5	CSATAGTGVSETQYF
.	few	TRBV13	TRBJ2-3	CASSFTDTQYF
.	.	TRBV9	TRBJ1-1	CASSPSLGREAFF
TRBD1	.	TRBV6-1	TRBJ1-5	CASSVQGASNQPQHF
TRBD1	.	TRBV30	TRBJ1-2	CAWSVQGYGYTF
.	.	TRBV5-8	TRBJ1-1	CASSLAGTLGKAFF
TRBD2	.	TRBV9	TRBJ2-1	CASSVAGTSGGQNEQFF
.	.	TRBV5-1	TRBJ1-2	CASSLFGDGYTF
.	.	TRBV27	TRBJ2-7	CASTARPGSYEQYF
TRBD1	.	TRBV11-3	TRBJ2-3	CASSPGTGVGTDTQYF